The entry below describes one T cell receptor (beta chain). Sequenced by immunoSEQ multiplex PCR; TCRdb stores in-frame clones only, minus some. The table includes roughly 250,000 clones, roughly 85% detected once. This sample is drawn from a study of blood T cell repertoires in COVID-19. V lost 6 bases, J lost 10 bases, and 6 bases stayed unmatched. Germline V gene sequence: CDR1 KGHSH, CDR2 LQKENI. The CDR3 consists of 15 residues. Cohort assignment relied on participant-reported clinical history. Recovered participants had two consecutive negative NP/OP PCR tests, healthcare professional clearance, or symptom resolution.

This sequence originates from a woman aged 45 to 65 who had recovered from COVID-19. The rearrangement links TRBV18 to TRBJ2-1; 16 bases align to TRBD2. The sequenced material came from PBMCs or T cells enriched from blood (not recorded which). DNA of the CDR3: TGTGCCAGCTCTTCCGGGACTAGCGGGAGGGACGAGCAGTTCTTC. Translation: CASSSGTSGRDEQFF.